This T cell receptor beta chain was recorded in a study of patients and donors after allogeneic stem cell transplantation. TCRdb reprocessed the RT-PCR reads with MiXCR, giving one entry per CDR3 protein. The table has roughly 230,000 distinct CDR3 sequences, 12% to 15% seen once; the top ten hold 11%. There are 15 residues in the CDR3. Germline V gene lookup returns CDR1 MNHEY and CDR2 SMNVEV (reference sequence). V gave up 5 bases and J gave up 4 bases; unmatched junction bases: 9. The material sequenced was blood, either unsorted or a sorted T cell fraction (not recorded which). J is TRBJ2-3 and V is TRBV27; TRBD1 agrees at 7 bases. The TCR comes from a human donor who was either an allogeneic HSCT recipient or a stem cell or donor lymphocyte infusion donor (not recorded which). It is not recorded whose cells these are; they may come from a transplant donor. The CDR3 is CASSAKDRASDTQYF. CDR3 sequence (DNA): TGTGCCAGCAGTGCAAAAGACAGGGCATCAGATACGCAGTATTTT.